These T cell receptor beta chains were read from a single sample in a study of beta chain features in type 1 diabetes. TCRdb's table, derived via immunoSEQ multiplex PCR, lists solely in-frame clones and lacks some. The data hold around 650,000 clones, with 12% observed a single time. Sequenced sample: naive CD4+ T cells from blood. The receptors originated from a man aged 30 to 39 with type 1 diabetes. The CDR3 runs from the conserved cysteine through the conserved F or W. The D gene is left open where the match is weak. Not all rows give a size; the values are once, few, many and, for expanded clones, a class.

>few|TRBJ1-2|TRBV6-5|TRBD1
TGTGCCAGCAGTTACTCGTACAGGGGGCATGGCTACACCTTC
CASSYSYRGHGYTF
>few|TRBJ2-1|TRBV6-6|-
TGTGCCAGCAGTTACTACAGGCAGCAGTTCTTC
CASSYYRQQFF
>many|TRBJ2-7|TRBV14|TRBD1
TGTGCCAGCAGCCAAAGGACAGGGGGAGAGCAGTACTTC
CASSQRTGGEQYF
>-|TRBJ1-5|TRBV27|-
TGTGCCAGCAGCGGACGCCTTCTTCAGCCCCAGCATTTT
CASSGRLLQPQHF
>few|TRBJ1-1|TRBV27|-
TGTGCCAGCAGTTTATTGGGCTGGGGGGCTTTCTTT
CASSLLGWGAFF
>-|TRBJ1-1|TRBV7-9|TRBD1
TGTGCCAGCAGCTTCGACAGGGGCACTGAAGCTTTCTTT
CASSFDRGTEAFF
>-|TRBJ2-5|TRBV12-5|-
TGTGCTAGTGGTTTTGGGCAGAAAGAGACCCAGTACTTC
CASGFGQKETQYF
>few|TRBJ2-6|TRBV25-1|-
TGTGCCAGCAGTTCCCAAGGAACAGACGACTCTGGGGCCAACGTCCTGACTTTC
CASSSQGTDDSGANVLTF
>few|TRBJ1-6|TRBV6-5|-
TGTGCCAGCAAGTATGGCGGGTTGAATAATTCACCCCTCCACTTT
CASKYGGLNNSPLHF
>-|TRBJ1-1|TRBV5-1|-
TGCGCCAGCAGCCTGGCGGGACGCAGGAACACTGAAGCTTTCTTT
CASSLAGRRNTEAFF
>few|TRBJ2-6|TRBV27|-
TGTGCCAGCAGTTTCGGCGGCTCTGGGGCCAACGTCCTGACTTTC
CASSFGGSGANVLTF
>-|TRBJ1-5|TRBV25-1|-
TGTGCCAGCAGTGGGCTGCAGGGGAATCAGCCCCAGCATTTT
CASSGLQGNQPQHF
>few|TRBJ1-1|TRBV5-1|TRBD1
TGCGCCAGCAGCCAAGGACAGGAGACGACTGAAGCTTTCTTT
CASSQGQETTEAFF
>-|TRBJ1-2|TRBV6-5|TRBD1
TGTGCCAGCAGGGGTGGACAGGGGGCTGACGGCTACACCTTC
CASRGGQGADGYTF
>-|TRBJ2-6|TRBV7-3|-
TGTGCCAGCAGCTTTGCTGGTGCCCGCTCTGGGGCCAACGTCCTGACTTTC
CASSFAGARSGANVLTF
>few|TRBJ2-1|TRBV10-3|-
TGTGCCATCATGGAGTGGGGGGACTCCTACAATGAGCAGTTCTTC
CAIMEWGDSYNEQFF
>few|TRBJ2-3|TRBV30|TRBD2
TGTGCCTGGAGTGTAACGGCGGGGGGGCCACCAGGGACAGATACGCAGTATTTT
CAWSVTAGGPPGTDTQYF
>-|TRBJ1-4|TRBV5-4|-
TGTGCCAGCAGCCAGGCACCTAATGAAAAACTGTTTTTT
CASSQAPNEKLFF
>few|TRBJ2-5|TRBV7-2|TRBD2
TGTGCCAGCAGCTTAATCAGCGGGGCGGGAGAGACCCAGTACTTC
CASSLISGAGETQYF
>-|TRBJ1-1|TRBV4-3|-
TGCGCCAGCAGCCAAGATTGGGGGCGGAGGGACCCGAACACTGAAGCTTTCTTT
CASSQDWGRRDPNTEAFF
>-|TRBJ2-6|TRBV9|-
TGTGCCAGCAGCGCCCAGACTGGGGCCAACGTCCTGACTTTC
CASSAQTGANVLTF
>few|TRBJ1-3|TRBV4-2|-
TGTGCCAGCAGCCAAGATATCCGGAGCACCGCTGGAAACACCATATATTTT
CASSQDIRSTAGNTIYF
>few|TRBJ2-1|TRBV18|TRBD2
TGTGCCAGCTCGACTAGCGGGGGGGCCTACAATGAGCAGTTCTTC
CASSTSGGAYNEQFF
>-|TRBJ1-4|TRBV30|-
TGTGCCTGGAGTCCCTCCATGGGTACTAATGAAAAACTGTTTTTT
CAWSPSMGTNEKLFF
>-|TRBJ1-2|TRBV29-1|-
TGCAGCGTTGAGGGGCCTGGCTACACCTTC
CSVEGPGYTF
>few|TRBJ2-3|TRBV4-2|-
TGTGCCAGCAGCCCCGGCGGACCCTCCGATACGCAGTATTTT
CASSPGGPSDTQYF
>few|TRBJ1-1|TRBV2|-
TGTGCCACTAACAGGGCAAACACTGAAGCTTTCTTT
CATNRANTEAFF
>few|TRBJ2-3|TRBV7-9|TRBD2
TGTGCCAGCAGCTTTAGCGGGGGCGGCGGGGATACGCAGTATTTT
CASSFSGGGGDTQYF
>-|TRBJ2-2|TRBV5-4|-
TGTGCCAGCAGGCGGGAGACAGGGGCCGGGGAGCTGTTTTTT
CASRRETGAGELFF
>few|TRBJ2-1|TRBV4-3|TRBD1
TGCGCCAGCAGCCAGCTCGGGGACAGGGTCGACAATGAGCAGTTCTTC
CASSQLGDRVDNEQFF
>-|TRBJ1-2|TRBV6-1|-
TGTGCCAGCAGTGACCTAAAGGACGGGATGCGGGGCTACACCTTC
CASSDLKDGMRGYTF
>few|TRBJ1-5|TRBV2|TRBD1
TGTGCCAGCACGGACAGGGGGCGACTAGGTCAGCCCCAGCATTTT
CASTDRGRLGQPQHF
>-|TRBJ2-3|TRBV15|TRBD1
TGTGCCACCAGCAGAGATCTCGTGGGCAGGAGCAGGGGGCTAACAGATACGCAGTATTTT
CATSRDLVGRSRGLTDTQYF
>-|TRBJ2-3|TRBV7-9|TRBD2
TGTGCCAGCAGCCGACTAGCGGGGAGCACAGATACGCAGTATTTT
CASSRLAGSTDTQYF
>few|TRBJ2-2|TRBV9|-
TGTGCCAGCAGCTTAAATCTGGGGGACGGGGAGCTGTTTTTT
CASSLNLGDGELFF
>-|TRBJ2-3|TRBV5-1|-
TGCGCCAGCAGCCTTGAGGGGATTACAGATACGCAGTATTTT
CASSLEGITDTQYF
>-|TRBJ2-1|TRBV25-1|TRBD2
TGTGCCAGCAGTGATCCCGAGCGGGGGGGCATTAATGAGCAGTTCTTC
CASSDPERGGINEQFF
>-|TRBJ2-2|TRBV5-1|TRBD2
TGCGCCAGCAGCAGACTAGCCAGGGAAACCGGGGAGCTGTTTTTT
CASSRLARETGELFF
>few|TRBJ1-1|TRBV5-1|-
TGCGCCAGCAGCCGCCAGAACACTGAAGCTTTCTTT
CASSRQNTEAFF
>few|TRBJ2-3|TRBV25-1|-
TGTGCCAGCAGTAATCACCGGGTCCCAGCCACAGATACGCAGTATTTT
CASSNHRVPATDTQYF
>-|TRBJ2-1|TRBV9|-
TGTGCCAGCTCCCCCAAAGCAGGGAGCAATGAGCAGTTCTTC
CASSPKAGSNEQFF
>-|TRBJ2-3|TRBV2|-
TGTGCCAGCAGCGTTGAAGGCACAGATACGCAGTATTTT
CASSVEGTDTQYF
>-|TRBJ1-4|TRBV5-1|TRBD1
TGCGCCAGCAGCTTGGGACAGGGAGTAACTAATGAAAAACTGTTTTTT
CASSLGQGVTNEKLFF
>-|TRBJ2-5|TRBV7-2|TRBD2
TGTGCCAGCAGCTTCACGGGGGGAGAGACCCAGTACTTC
CASSFTGGETQYF
>few|TRBJ1-1|TRBV29-1|-
TGCAGCGTTGGACAGATGAACACTGAAGCTTTCTTT
CSVGQMNTEAFF
>-|TRBJ1-2|TRBV11-2|-
TGTGCCAGCAGGCGGGCCGGGGGCGCCGCCAGTAACTATGGCTACACCTTC
CASRRAGGAASNYGYTF
>-|TRBJ1-4|TRBV4-2|-
TGTGCCAGCAGCCTAGAGGGCCAGGCCAATGAAAAACTGTTTTTT
CASSLEGQANEKLFF
>few|TRBJ2-3|TRBV6-5|TRBD2
TGTGCCAGCCTTAGGACTAGCGGGGGATCAGATACGCAGTATTTT
CASLRTSGGSDTQYF
>few|TRBJ2-7|TRBV5-1|TRBD1
TGCGCCAGCAGCTCCGGACAGGGGGCTTACGAGCAGTACTTC
CASSSGQGAYEQYF